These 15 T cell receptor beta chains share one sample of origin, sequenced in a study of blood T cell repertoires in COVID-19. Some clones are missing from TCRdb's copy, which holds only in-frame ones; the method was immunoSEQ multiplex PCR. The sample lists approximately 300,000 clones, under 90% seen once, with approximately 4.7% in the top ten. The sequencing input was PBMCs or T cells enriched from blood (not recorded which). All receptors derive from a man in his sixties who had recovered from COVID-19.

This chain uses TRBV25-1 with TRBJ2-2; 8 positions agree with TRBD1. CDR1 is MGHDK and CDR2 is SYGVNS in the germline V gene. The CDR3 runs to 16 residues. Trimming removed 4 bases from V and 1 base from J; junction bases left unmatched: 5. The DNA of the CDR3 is TGTGCCAGCAGTGTACCCGGGACAGGGAACACCGGGGAGCTGTTTTTT. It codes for CASSVPGTGNTGELFF.

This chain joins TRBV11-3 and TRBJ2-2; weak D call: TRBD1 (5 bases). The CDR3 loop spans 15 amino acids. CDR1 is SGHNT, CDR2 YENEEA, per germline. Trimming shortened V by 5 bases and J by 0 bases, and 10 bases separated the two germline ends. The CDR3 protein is CASSPQGTNTGELFF. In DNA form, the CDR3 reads TGTGCCAGCAGCCCGCAGGGAACGAACACCGGGGAGCTGTTTTTT.

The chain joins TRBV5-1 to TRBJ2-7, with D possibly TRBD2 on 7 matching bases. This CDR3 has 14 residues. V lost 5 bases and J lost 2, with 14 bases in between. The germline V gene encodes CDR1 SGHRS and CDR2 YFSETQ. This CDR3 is CASRGGAEPYEQYF. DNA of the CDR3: TGCGCCAGCAGGGGGGGGGCTGAGCCCTACGAGCAGTACTTC.

CDR3 residues: CASSPRQTSGSYYNEQFF. In nucleotides, the CDR3 is TGTGCCAGCAGCCCGCGCCAGACTAGCGGGAGTTACTACAATGAGCAGTTCTTC. This chain links TRBV5-5 with TRBJ2-1; 12 nucleotides match TRBD2. The CDR3 runs to 18 residues. Germline-derived CDR1 and CDR2 are SGHKS and YYEKEE (reference sequence). After removal of 4 bases from V and 3 bases from J, the junction contained 11 bases not matched to a gene.

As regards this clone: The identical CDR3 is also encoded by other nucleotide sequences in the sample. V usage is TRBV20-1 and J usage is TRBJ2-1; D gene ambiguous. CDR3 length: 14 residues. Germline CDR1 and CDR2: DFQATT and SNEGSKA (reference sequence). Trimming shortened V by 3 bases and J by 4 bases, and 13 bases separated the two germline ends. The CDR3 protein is CSASRSGPYNEQFF. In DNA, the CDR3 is TGCAGTGCTAGTCGGTCTGGGCCTTACAATGAGCAGTTCTTC.

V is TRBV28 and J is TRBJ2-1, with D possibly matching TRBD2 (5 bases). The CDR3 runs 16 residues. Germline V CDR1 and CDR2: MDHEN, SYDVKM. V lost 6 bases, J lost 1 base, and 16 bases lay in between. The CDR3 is CASSPYGQRSYNEQFF. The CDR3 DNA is TGTGCCAGCAGCCCTTACGGCCAGCGGTCCTACAATGAGCAGTTCTTC.

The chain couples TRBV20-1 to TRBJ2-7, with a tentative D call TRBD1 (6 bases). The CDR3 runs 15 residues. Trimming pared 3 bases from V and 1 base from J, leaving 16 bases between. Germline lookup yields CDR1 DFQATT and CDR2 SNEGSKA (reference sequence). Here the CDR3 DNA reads TGCAGTGCTAGTGCTGGGCTCAGGGGATCCTACGAGCAGTACTTC. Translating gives CSASAGLRGSYEQYF.

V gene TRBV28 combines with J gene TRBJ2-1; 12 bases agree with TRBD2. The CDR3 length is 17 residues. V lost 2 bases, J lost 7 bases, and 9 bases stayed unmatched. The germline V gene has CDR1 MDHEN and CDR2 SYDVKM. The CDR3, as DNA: TGTGCCAGCAGTTTAGCCGAAGGACTAGCGGGGTTAAATGAGCAGTTCTTC. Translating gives CASSLAEGLAGLNEQFF. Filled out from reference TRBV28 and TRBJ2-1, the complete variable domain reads DVKVTQSSRYLVKRTGEKVFLECVQDMDHENMFWYRQDPGLGLRLIYFSYDVKMKEKGDIPEGYSVSREKKERFSLILESASTNQTSMYLCASSLAEGLAGLNEQFFGPGTRLTVL.

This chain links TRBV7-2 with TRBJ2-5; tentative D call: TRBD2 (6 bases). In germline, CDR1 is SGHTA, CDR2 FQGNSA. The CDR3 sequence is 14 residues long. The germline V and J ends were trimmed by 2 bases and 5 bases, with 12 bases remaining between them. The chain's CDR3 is CASSLTGVLETQYF. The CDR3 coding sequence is TGTGCCAGCAGCTTAACGGGAGTCTTGGAGACCCAGTACTTC.

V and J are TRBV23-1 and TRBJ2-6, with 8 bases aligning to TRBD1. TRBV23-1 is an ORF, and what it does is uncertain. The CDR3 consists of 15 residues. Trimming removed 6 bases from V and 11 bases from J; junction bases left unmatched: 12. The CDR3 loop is CASRHKAQGADVLTF. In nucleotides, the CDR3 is TGCGCCAGCAGGCACAAAGCCCAGGGGGCGGACGTCCTGACTTTC.

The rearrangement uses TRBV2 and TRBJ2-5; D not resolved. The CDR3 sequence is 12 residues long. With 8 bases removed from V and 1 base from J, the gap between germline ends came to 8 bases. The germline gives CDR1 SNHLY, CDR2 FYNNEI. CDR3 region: CASEYTQETQYF. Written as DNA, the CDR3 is TGTGCCAGCGAATACACCCAAGAGACCCAGTACTTC.

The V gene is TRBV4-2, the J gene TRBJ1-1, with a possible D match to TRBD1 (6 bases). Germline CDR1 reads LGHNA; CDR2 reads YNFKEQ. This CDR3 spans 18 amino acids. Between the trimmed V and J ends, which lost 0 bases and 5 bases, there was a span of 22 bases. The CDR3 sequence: CASSQDSGTPRRRTEAFF. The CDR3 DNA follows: TGTGCCAGCAGCCAAGATTCAGGGACACCCCGAAGAAGGACTGAAGCTTTCTTT.

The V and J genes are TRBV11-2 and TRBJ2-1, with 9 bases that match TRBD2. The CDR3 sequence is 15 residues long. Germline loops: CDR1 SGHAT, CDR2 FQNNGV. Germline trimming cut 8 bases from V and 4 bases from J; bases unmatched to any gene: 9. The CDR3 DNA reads TGTGCCAGCCGTGAGACTAGCGGATCATACAATGAGCAGTTCTTC. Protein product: CASRETSGSYNEQFF.

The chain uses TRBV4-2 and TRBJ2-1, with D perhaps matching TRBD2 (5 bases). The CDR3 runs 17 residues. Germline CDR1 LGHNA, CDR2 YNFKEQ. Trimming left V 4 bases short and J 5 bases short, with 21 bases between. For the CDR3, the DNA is TGTGCCAGCAGCCTCGCCCACCTCAATACCGGGAACAATGAGCAGTTCTTC. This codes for CASSLAHLNTGNNEQFF.

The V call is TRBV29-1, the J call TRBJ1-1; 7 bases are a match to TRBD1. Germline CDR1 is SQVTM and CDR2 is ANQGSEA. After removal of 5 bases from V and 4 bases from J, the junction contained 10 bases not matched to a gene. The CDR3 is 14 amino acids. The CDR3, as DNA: TGCAGCGTTAGACAGGGATCAACTCTCACTGAAGCTTTCTTT. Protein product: CSVRQGSTLTEAFF.